These 5 T cell receptor beta chains originate from one sample sequenced in a study of T cell clusters in autoimmune cytopenias. TCRdb re-called the multiplex PCR reads and catalogs CDR3 proteins one per entry, DNA excluded. The sample's table shows roughly five distinct CDR3 sequences. Input material: peripheral blood. Receptors originate from a human donor in good health. This table probably holds off-target reads from a library built for another chain.

This clonotype is identified as hyperexpanded (1% or more) from frequency. V is TRBV15 and J is TRBJ2-3; TCRdb picks TRBD2, but there is no DNA to check that call. Looked up from germline, CDR1 is LNHNV and CDR2 is YYDKDF (reference sequence). This CDR3 has 14 amino acids. The CDR3: CATSRESREDTQYF.

This clonotype ranks as hyperexpanded in terms of frequency. The rearrangement uses TRBV6-5 and TRBJ1-2; the TCRdb D gene call, TRBD1, has no DNA to confirm it. The CDR3 contains 13 residues. Germline loops: CDR1 MNHEY, CDR2 SVGAGI. Here the CDR3 reads CASSYGDSYGYTF.

This clonotype is called hyperexpanded (1% or more) based on its frequency. This chain links TRBV29-1 with TRBJ2-2; checking the TCRdb D call of TRBD2 is not possible without DNA. Germline values: CDR1 SQVTM, CDR2 ANQGSEA. The CDR3 is 14 amino acids. The CDR3 spells CSARVVASTGELFF.

This clonotype is hyperexpanded by frequency. The chain has TRBV29-1 and TRBJ2-1; TCRdb's assignment of TRBD2 cannot be checked, as there is no DNA. This CDR3 spans 14 amino acids. Germline loops: CDR1 SQVTM, CDR2 ANQGSEA. The CDR3 loop reads CSVDLGKGNNEQFF.

By frequency, this clonotype is hyperexpanded. The CDR3 sequence is CSAGTSGRVSYEQYF. The chain has TRBV29-1 and TRBJ2-7; TCRdb gives TRBD2 as the D gene, but with no DNA this cannot be confirmed. The CDR3 contains 15 residues. Germline-derived CDR1 and CDR2 are SQVTM and ANQGSEA.